These 10 T cell receptor beta chains share one sample of origin, sequenced in a study of T cell repertoires in cytomegalovirus infection. One entry per CDR3 protein results from TCRdb running MiXCR on the reads. The sample records 350,000 to 400,000 distinct CDR3 sequences, about 35% being singletons. The antigens these receptors bind are not known. Specimen: cultured PBMCs, collected from culture after CMV antigen stimulation. These receptors were obtained from a human donor in good health (CMV status not recorded). Some clones in this sample may be carry-over from other donors' samples.

The chain is built from TRBV7-2 and TRBJ2-1; D is ambiguous. Trimming stripped 8 bases from V and 4 bases from J, with 12 bases between. There are 13 residues in the CDR3. The V gene's germline CDR1 is SGHTA and CDR2 FQGNSA. DNA for the CDR3: TGTGCCAGCGGCCCCGACCGATACAATGAGCAGTTCTTC. This sequence encodes CASGPDRYNEQFF.

The chain is built from TRBV7-2 and TRBJ2-1; a possible D gene is TRBD1 (6 bases). The length of the CDR3 is 13 residues. The V gene lost 5 bases and the J gene lost 9 bases, with 14 bases spanning the gap. CDR1 is SGHTA, CDR2 FQGNSA, per germline. Written as DNA, the CDR3 is TGTGCCAGCAGCCTCGCTTTACAGGGTGAGCAGTTCTTC. Translation gives CASSLALQGEQFF.

The chain links TRBV7-9 to TRBJ2-2, with a possible D match to TRBD2 (6 bases). The CDR3 has 17 residues. V was shortened by 5 bases and J by 3 bases, with 19 bases between the two germline ends. CDR1 and CDR2 from the germline V gene are SEHNR and FQNEAQ (reference sequence). The CDR3 loop reads CASSPAQRRGDTGELFF. CDR3 in DNA: TGTGCCAGCAGCCCTGCCCAGCGGCGGGGAGACACCGGGGAGCTGTTTTTT.

V usage is TRBV7-2 and J usage is TRBJ1-6; D is undetermined. Germline V gives CDR1 SGHTA, CDR2 FQGNSA. The V gene lost 2 bases and the J gene lost 5 bases, with 13 bases spanning the gap. This CDR3 contains 16 residues. This CDR3 is CASSLTASPHNSPLHF. CDR3 DNA: TGTGCCAGCAGCTTAACGGCCTCACCTCATAATTCACCCCTCCACTTT.

This clonotype was seen once. The rearrangement uses TRBV2 and TRBJ2-1; D not certain. Looked up from germline, CDR1 is SNHLY and CDR2 is FYNNEI. CDR3 length: 13 amino acids. The germline V and J ends were trimmed by 4 bases and 4 bases, with 8 bases remaining between them. The CDR3 DNA reads as TGTGCCAGCAGTGTAGGCGGATACAATGAGCAGTTCTTC. It codes for CASSVGGYNEQFF.

The sample holds a few counts of this clonotype. J is TRBJ2-1 and V is TRBV28; D ambiguous. Germline V gene sequence: CDR1 MDHEN, CDR2 SYDVKM. The CDR3 is 11 residues long. Between the trimmed V and J ends, which lost 10 bases and 0 bases, there was a span of 4 bases. This chain's CDR3 is CAISSYNEQFF. DNA for the CDR3: TGTGCCATCAGCTCCTACAATGAGCAGTTCTTC.

This clonotype was picked up a small number of times. CDR3 sequence (DNA): TGCAGTGCTTCCAAGCGCCCCAAGACTGAAGCTTTCTTT. It yields the protein CSASKRPKTEAFF. This chain connects TRBV20-1 to TRBJ1-1; the D is unclear. The germline V and J ends were trimmed by 5 bases and 5 bases, with 15 bases remaining between them. The CDR3 consists of 13 residues. Germline V CDR1 and CDR2: DFQATT, SNEGSKA (reference sequence).

The genes are TRBV7-2 and TRBJ1-5, with a tentative D call TRBD1 (5 bases). The CDR3 runs to 14 residues. V was shortened by 5 bases and J by 4 bases, with 12 bases between the two germline ends. Germline V lookup: CDR1 SGHTA, CDR2 FQGNSA. CDR3 loop: CASSHRDENQPQHF. The CDR3 DNA reads TGTGCCAGCAGCCATAGGGACGAGAATCAGCCCCAGCATTTT.

The gene calls are TRBV6-6 and TRBJ2-3; maybe TRBD1 (8 bases). This CDR3 has 13 residues. V dropped 8 bases and J dropped 7 bases, with 16 bases sitting between them. Germline loops: CDR1 MNHNY, CDR2 SVGAGI (reference sequence). The DNA for the CDR3 is TGTGCCAGCGAAACAGGGGGGGGGTATACGCAGTATTTT. Protein sequence: CASETGGGYTQYF.

The chain has TRBV19 and TRBJ1-3; TRBD1 aligns across 7 bases. In germline, CDR1 is LNHDA, CDR2 SQIVND (reference sequence). The CDR3 is made up of 13 amino acids. The trim removed 7 bases at V and 2 bases at J, leaving 2 bases unmatched. The CDR3 region is CASMQGAGNTIYF. The CDR3 DNA is TGTGCCAGTATGCAGGGGGCTGGAAACACCATATATTTT.